This T cell receptor (beta chain) is drawn from a study of CD8+ T cells in alopecia areata. Germline-derived CDR1 and CDR2 are SEHNR and FQNEAQ (reference sequence). The CDR3 length is 13 residues. V lost 3 bases to trimming and J lost 6 bases; unmatched junction nucleotides: 5. Indicated treatment: oral pan-JAK inhibitor, 5-10 mg twice daily. This clone was seen a handful of times. Following extraction, RNA underwent reverse transcription to cDNA, which served as the sequencing template. Measured with immunoSEQ multiplex PCR; TCRdb has only the in-frame clones, and not every one. The sample lists fewer than 250,000 clones, 35% to 40% seen once, with 0.48% in the top ten.

This rearrangement joins TRBV7-9 to TRBJ2-7, with TRBD1 matching 7 bases. The specimen was CD4+ T cells sorted from blood, collected at approximately week 30, from a patient treated with tofacitinib. The sequence derives from a human donor with alopecia areata. The CDR3 here is CASSLWTGGEQYF. As DNA, the CDR3 is TGTGCCAGCAGCTTGTGGACAGGCGGCGAGCAGTACTTC. The full variable domain, completed using reference TRBV7-9 and TRBJ2-7, is DTGVSQNPRHKITKRGQNVTFRCDPISEHNRLYWYRQTLGQGPEFLTYFQNEAQLEKSRLLSDRFSAERPKGSFSTLEIQRTEQGDSAMYLCASSLWTGGEQYFGPGTRLTVT.